These 30 T cell receptor beta chains were all obtained from the same sample, sequenced in a study of control samples from healthy donors and cancer patients. TCRdb's table, derived via immunoSEQ multiplex PCR, lists solely in-frame clones and lacks some. The data show some 80,000 clones, about 90% seen once. Specimen: blood. The receptors were sampled from a man over 45 in good health.

J is TRBJ1-5 and V is TRBV5-6; 7 nucleotides align to TRBD1. With V trimmed by 4 bases and J by 4 bases, 8 bases remained unmatched. CDR3 length: 15 amino acids. The germline gives CDR1 SGHDT, CDR2 YYEEEE. The CDR3 spells CASSRGGLGNQPQHF. CDR3 sequence (DNA): TGTGCCAGCAGCCGAGGGGGCCTAGGAAATCAGCCCCAGCATTTT.

The rearrangement joins TRBV30 to TRBJ1-4, with 7 bases aligning to TRBD1. CDR1 is GTSNPN, CDR2 SVGIG, per germline (reference sequence). The V and J ends lost 3 bases and 5 bases, in that order; junction bases with no gene match: 6. The CDR3 sequence is 14 residues long. This CDR3 is CAWRPRGGNEKLFF. The CDR3 nucleotides read TGTGCCTGGAGACCCAGGGGGGGGAATGAAAAACTGTTTTTT. The full variable domain, with the rest looked up from reference TRBV30 and TRBJ1-4, is SQTIHQWPATLVQPVGSPLSLECTVEGTSNPNLYWYRQAAGRGLQLLFYSVGIGQISSEVPQNLSASRPQDRQFILSSKKLLLSDSGFYLCAWRPRGGNEKLFFGSGTQLSVL.

The chain combines TRBV9 with TRBJ2-5; 8 bases are a match to TRBD1. Trimming at V came to 6 bases and at J to 4 bases, leaving 8 bases not matched to a gene. Germline CDR1 reads SGDLS; CDR2 reads YYNGEE. The CDR3 covers 14 residues. The CDR3 coding sequence is TGTGCCAGCACCCCGACAGGGGTCGCAGAGACCCAGTACTTC. Protein product: CASTPTGVAETQYF.

J is TRBJ2-7 and V is TRBV30, with D perhaps TRBD2 (8 bases). The CDR3 has 15 residues. With 5 bases removed from V and 5 bases from J, the gap between germline ends came to 22 bases. Per germline, CDR1 GTSNPN and CDR2 SVGIG (reference sequence). CDR3 DNA sequence: TGTGCCTGGGGGGCCGCGGGGGGTAGGGGGCACGAGCAGTACTTC. This gives the protein CAWGAAGGRGHEQYF. The full variable domain, completed using reference TRBV30 and TRBJ2-7, is SQTIHQWPATLVQPVGSPLSLECTVEGTSNPNLYWYRQAAGRGLQLLFYSVGIGQISSEVPQNLSASRPQDRQFILSSKKLLLSDSGFYLCAWGAAGGRGHEQYFGPGTRLTVT.

CDR3 residues: CAWSVPGFNQPQHF. The CDR3 DNA sequence: TGTGCCTGGAGTGTACCGGGGTTCAATCAGCCCCAGCATTTT. This rearrangement joins TRBV30 to TRBJ1-5, with unresolved D. The CDR3 covers 14 residues. CDR1 is GTSNPN, CDR2 SVGIG, per germline (reference sequence). Deletions cut 0 bases from V and 3 bases from J, with 9 bases between.

The rearrangement joins TRBV7-8 to TRBJ1-1; D is ambiguous. Germline V CDR1 and CDR2: SGHVS, FQNEAQ. The CDR3 covers 13 residues. V dropped 5 bases and J dropped 1 base, with 8 bases sitting between them. In DNA, the CDR3 is TGTGCCAGCAGCCCTACCTGGAACACTGAAGCTTTCTTT. Its protein is CASSPTWNTEAFF.

To note about this clone: The sample has other DNA sequences that encode this CDR3 too. The chain carries TRBV7-9 and TRBJ2-6; D perhaps matches TRBD2 (7 bases). V was clipped by 3 bases and J by 0 bases, with 15 bases between them. Germline V gene data show CDR1 as SEHNR and CDR2 as FQNEAQ (reference sequence). This CDR3 spans 18 amino acids. The CDR3 DNA is TGTGCCAGCAGCTTTTGGGAGGGGGGTGCCTCTGGGGCCAACGTCCTGACTTTC. This translates into CASSFWEGGASGANVLTF.

The V and J genes are TRBV11-2 and TRBJ1-2, with TRBD1 matching 10 bases. The CDR3 covers 16 residues. The germline V gene has CDR1 SGHAT and CDR2 FQNNGV. V lost 0 bases to trimming and J lost 3 bases; unmatched junction nucleotides: 4. CDR3 DNA sequence: TGTGCCAGCAGCTTAGATGGGACAGGGGCCTACTATGGCTACACCTTC. Protein sequence: CASSLDGTGAYYGYTF.

V and J are TRBV7-2 and TRBJ2-2, with 16 bases fitting TRBD2. The CDR3 contains 17 residues. CDR1 and CDR2 (germline): SGHTA, FQGNSA. Trimming at V came to 4 bases and at J to 7 bases, leaving 6 bases not matched to a gene. In DNA, the CDR3 is TGTGCCAGCAGCTCATCGGGACTAGCGGGGGGGCACGGGGAGCTGTTTTTT. Protein sequence: CASSSSGLAGGHGELFF.

The CDR3 DNA is TGCAGCGTTGAAGATCTGGACAGGGGGATCTACAATGAGCAGTTCTTC. Translated, it gives CSVEDLDRGIYNEQFF. The genes are TRBV29-1 and TRBJ2-1, with 10 bases lining up with TRBD1. Germline V gives CDR1 SQVTM, CDR2 ANQGSEA. The CDR3 loop spans 16 amino acids. After removal of 0 bases from V and 3 bases from J, the junction contained 5 bases not matched to a gene.

The V call is TRBV5-1, the J call TRBJ2-5, with D unclear. The CDR3 is 14 amino acids. Trimming pared 4 bases from V and 2 bases from J, leaving 12 bases between. Germline loops: CDR1 SGHRS, CDR2 YFSETQ. CDR3 region: CASSLTANQETQYF. As DNA, the CDR3 is TGCGCCAGCAGCCTTACAGCGAATCAAGAGACCCAGTACTTC.

V usage is TRBV19 and J usage is TRBJ1-1; no reliable D call. This CDR3 contains 16 residues. Trimming shortened V by 0 bases and J by 0 bases, and 11 bases separated the two germline ends. Per the germline V gene, CDR1 is LNHDA and CDR2 is SQIVND (reference sequence). The chain's CDR3 is CASSIDPLGLNTEAFF. CDR3 in DNA: TGTGCCAGTAGTATAGACCCCTTAGGGTTGAACACTGAAGCTTTCTTT.

This chain joins TRBV5-1 and TRBJ1-1; D is possibly TRBD1 (6 bases). V lost 4 bases to trimming and J lost 2 bases, with 21 bases between them. This CDR3 has 17 residues. Per germline, CDR1 SGHRS and CDR2 YFSETQ. The CDR3 DNA follows: TGCGCCAGCAGCCAACCCTTATCGGCACAGGGAAACACTGAAGCTTTCTTT. As protein: CASSQPLSAQGNTEAFF.

The chain has TRBV11-3 and TRBJ1-4, with D possibly being TRBD1 (6 bases). The CDR3 covers 13 residues. Germline lookup yields CDR1 SGHNT and CDR2 YENEEA. V lost 3 bases, J lost 11 bases, and 13 bases lay in between. CDR3 residues: CASSLDSLGKLFF. The CDR3 region has the DNA TGTGCCAGCAGCTTGGACAGTTTGGGGAAACTGTTTTTT.

J is TRBJ2-5 and V is TRBV7-6, with a possible D match to TRBD2 (7 bases). V was pared by 5 bases and J by 0 bases, with 16 bases between. Per the germline V gene, CDR1 is SGHVS and CDR2 is FNYEAQ. This CDR3 has 16 amino acids. CDR3 amino acids: CASSPPGGPYQETQYF. CDR3 sequence (DNA): TGTGCCAGCAGCCCCCCCGGGGGGCCCTACCAAGAGACCCAGTACTTC.

This rearrangement joins TRBV29-1 to TRBJ2-7; D might be TRBD1 or TRBD2, each matching 5 bases. The CDR3 is 12 amino acids. Looked up from germline, CDR1 is SQVTM and CDR2 is ANQGSEA. Trimming cost V 4 bases and J 0 bases, with 7 bases left between them. For the CDR3, the DNA is TGCAGCGTTGGGGACGGCTCCTACGAGCAGTACTTC. It translates to CSVGDGSYEQYF.

The rearrangement links TRBV19 to TRBJ1-1; D gene ambiguous. The length of the CDR3 is 14 residues. Trimming took off 11 bases at V and 0 bases at J, with 16 bases between the two ends. Germline CDR1 and CDR2: LNHDA and SQIVND (reference sequence). Here the CDR3 reads CASTQPSVNTEAFF. The CDR3, as DNA: TGTGCCTCAACCCAACCCTCAGTGAACACTGAAGCTTTCTTT.

The chain couples TRBV7-2 to TRBJ2-7; 10 bases match TRBD1. Germline lookup yields CDR1 SGHTA and CDR2 FQGNSA. Trimming cost V 1 base and J 3 bases; bases outside gene matches: 15. CDR3 length: 19 amino acids. The CDR3 coding sequence is TGTGCCAGCAGCTTAGGTAGGGACAGGGGCTATTCCGGGGTCTACGAGCAGTACTTC. This encodes CASSLGRDRGYSGVYEQYF. Filled out from reference TRBV7-2 and TRBJ2-7, the complete variable domain reads GAGVSQSPSNKVTEKGKDVELRCDPISGHTALYWYRQSLGQGLEFLIYFQGNSAPDKSGLPSDRFSAERTGGSVSTLTIQRTQQEDSAVYLCASSLGRDRGYSGVYEQYFGPGTRLTVT.

The chain couples TRBV18 to TRBJ1-2, with TRBD1 matching over 8 bases. Germline trimming cut 3 bases from V and 6 bases from J; bases unmatched to any gene: 9. The V gene's germline CDR1 is KGHSH and CDR2 LQKENI. The CDR3 sequence is 15 residues long. In DNA, the CDR3 is TGTGCCAGCTCACCCGGACAGGGTGGAGGAGATGGCTACACCTTC. The encoded protein is CASSPGQGGGDGYTF.

The sample holds a few counts of this clone. Other DNA sequences from this sample encode an identical CDR3 as well. The chain employs TRBV19 and TRBJ1-5; no clear D gene. The ends were cut back, 5 bases at V and 11 bases at J, with 16 bases in the middle. From germline, CDR1 is LNHDA and CDR2 SQIVND (reference sequence). The CDR3 spans 13 residues. The CDR3 spells CASSEQKAGSQHF. In DNA, the CDR3 is TGTGCCAGTAGTGAACAAAAGGCGGGATCCCAGCATTTT.

The chain recombines TRBV29-1 with TRBJ2-7; 9 bases map to TRBD2. V was pared by 4 bases and J by 0 bases, with 4 bases of the junction left unmatched. Germline V gene lookup returns CDR1 SQVTM and CDR2 ANQGSEA. The CDR3 runs 14 residues. CDR3 sequence: CSVGSGRSSYEQYF. The DNA of the CDR3 is TGCAGCGTTGGGAGCGGGAGGAGCTCCTACGAGCAGTACTTC.

This chain joins TRBV2 and TRBJ2-2; D uncertain. The CDR3 runs to 15 residues. Germline V gene data show CDR1 as SNHLY and CDR2 as FYNNEI. Trimming pared 6 bases from V and 4 bases from J, leaving 15 bases between. The CDR3 is CASSVNQQVTGELFF. CDR3 coding DNA: TGTGCCAGCAGCGTAAACCAGCAGGTCACCGGGGAGCTGTTTTTT. Variable domain in full (rest from reference TRBV2 and TRBJ2-2): EPEVTQTPSHQVTQMGQEVILRCVPISNHLYFYWYRQILGQKVEFLVSFYNNEISEKSEIFDDQFSVERPDGSNFTLKIRSTKLEDSAMYFCASSVNQQVTGELFFGEGSRLTVL.

The chain recombines TRBV12-3 or TRBV12-4 with TRBJ1-1; D may be TRBD1 (5 bases). This CDR3 has 13 residues. Deletions cut 6 bases from V and 3 bases from J, with 11 bases between. Here the CDR3 DNA reads TGTGCCAGCAGGCACGGGGGACACACTGAAGCTTTCTTT. It is translated as CASRHGGHTEAFF.

The genes are TRBV4-1 and TRBJ2-3, with 10 bases that match TRBD2. Germline CDR1 reads MGHRA; CDR2 reads YSYEKL. V trimming: 2 bases; J trimming: 1 base; junction bases outside the gene matches: 12. The length of the CDR3 is 19 residues. The CDR3 spells CASSQRLAGDRGGTDTQYF. The DNA of the CDR3 is TGCGCCAGCAGCCAAAGGCTAGCGGGGGACCGAGGTGGCACAGATACGCAGTATTTT.

This clone came up a few times. The gene calls are TRBV7-6 and TRBJ2-7, with 10 bases matching TRBD2. The V segment lost 1 base and the J segment 1 base; nucleotides outside the gene matches: 1. CDR1 SGHVS and CDR2 FNYEAQ come from the germline V gene. The CDR3 spans 15 residues. The CDR3 nucleotides are TGTGCCAGCAGCTTAGTTAGCGGGGGGTCCTACGAGCAGTACTTC. Its translation is CASSLVSGGSYEQYF.

The rearrangement joins TRBV28 to TRBJ1-2; 8 nucleotides agree with TRBD1. Losses at the gene ends were 8 bases for V and 7 bases for J; bases not matched to a gene: 6. In germline, CDR1 is MDHEN, CDR2 SYDVKM. CDR3 length: 12 residues. CDR3 protein: CASGTGSFGYTF. For the CDR3, the DNA is TGTGCCAGCGGGACAGGTTCTTTTGGCTACACCTTC.

The rearrangement links TRBV4-1 to TRBJ1-4; the D gene is possibly TRBD1 (5 bases). The germline V gene encodes CDR1 MGHRA and CDR2 YSYEKL. This CDR3 contains 16 residues. Trimming pared 0 bases from V and 5 bases from J, leaving 13 bases between. The CDR3 sequence is CASSQDDRPMNEKLFF. The CDR3 region has the DNA TGCGCCAGCAGCCAAGATGACAGACCGATGAATGAAAAACTGTTTTTT.

The chain carries TRBV9 and TRBJ2-7; 9 nucleotides agree with TRBD1. Per the germline V gene, CDR1 is SGDLS and CDR2 is YYNGEE. CDR3 length: 15 amino acids. The trim removed 4 bases at V and 1 base at J, leaving 6 bases unmatched. The CDR3 loop reads CASSPRDRDSYEQYF. CDR3 in DNA: TGTGCCAGCAGCCCCCGGGACAGGGATTCCTACGAGCAGTACTTC.

Concerning this clone: A read error may account for a junction end that differs from germline. The chain couples TRBV7-7 to TRBJ1-1; 7 nucleotides line up with TRBD1. CDR1 and CDR2 from the germline V gene are SSHAT and FNYEAQ (reference sequence). This CDR3 region has 13 residues. CDR3 DNA: TGTGCTAGCAGTCTTACAGGGGACACTGAAGCTTTCTTT. Its translation is CASSLTGDTEAFF. The complete variable domain, with remaining parts taken from reference TRBV7-7 and TRBJ1-1, reads GAGVSQSPRYKVTKRGQDVTLRCDPISSHATLYWYQQALGQGPEFLTYFNYEAQPDKSGLPSDRFSAERPEGSISTLTIQRTEQRDSAMYRCASSLTGDTEAFFGQGTRLTVV.

The CDR3 protein is CASSLTQSTDTQYF. DNA of the CDR3: TGTGCCAGCAGCTTAACGCAGAGCACAGATACGCAGTATTTT. V is TRBV7-9 and J is TRBJ2-3, with unresolved D. Trimming pared 2 bases from V and 0 bases from J, leaving 6 bases between. The CDR3 has 14 amino acids. Germline-derived CDR1 and CDR2 are SEHNR and FQNEAQ (reference sequence).